This entry features one TCR beta chain sequence. Its antigen is undetermined. Sequenced by immunoSEQ multiplex PCR; TCRdb stores in-frame clones only, minus some. The sample contains some 250,000 clones, about 90% of which appear only once. The source of the sample is a study of cytomegalovirus exposure and HLA in healthy donors. Across the whole study: The 550 to 800 first-cohort repertoires and the 130 or so validation repertoires shared the same platform, a later analysis reported.

Points from the study as a whole: Subsequent analysis revealed that first-cohort TCR clusters tended to co-occur in the 120 or so validation repertoires.

Germline V lookup: CDR1 MNHEY, CDR2 SVGAGI. The CDR3 sequence is 15 residues long. Germline trimming cut 5 bases from V and 12 bases from J; bases unmatched to any gene: 11. The receptor comes from a woman under 30 in good health and CMV-seronegative. Input material: PBMCs. This chain connects TRBV6-5 to TRBJ2-3, with 13 nucleotides matching TRBD2. The CDR3 protein is CASSPRLAGGPQQYF. CDR3 DNA: TGTGCCAGCAGTCCACGACTAGCGGGGGGCCCCCAACAGTATTTT.